This passage covers 12 T cell receptor beta chains from one sample sequenced in a study of T cell changes during pregnancy in multiple sclerosis. Sequencing was performed with immunoSEQ multiplex PCR; in TCRdb, only in-frame clones are kept and a portion is missing. The profile shows more than 60,000 clones, 91% of them singletons. The sample in question was peripheral blood, obtained in the second trimester of pregnancy. The receptors were gathered from a female donor with multiple sclerosis, enrolled in a pregnancy study.

CDR3 DNA: TGTGCCATCGGTAGTACAGGTTACGAGCAGTACTTC. Translated: CAIGSTGYEQYF. This chain links TRBV10-3 with TRBJ2-7; D might be TRBD1 (5 bases). The germline CDR1 and CDR2 sequences are ENHRY and SYGVKD. This CDR3 is built from 12 residues. Trimming took off 8 bases at V and 4 bases at J, with 12 bases between the two ends.

The chain has TRBV28 and TRBJ1-1, with D perhaps matching TRBD1 (5 bases). CDR3 length: 14 amino acids. Trimming stripped 5 bases from V and 1 base from J, with 11 bases between. Germline V gene sequence: CDR1 MDHEN, CDR2 SYDVKM. The CDR3 DNA reads TGTGCCAGCAGTCCAGGGAAGGGGAACACTGAAGCTTTCTTT. Amino acids: CASSPGKGNTEAFF.

This clone was recorded once. The chain links TRBV6-5 to TRBJ1-2; possible D gene TRBD1, 6 bases. Germline V lookup: CDR1 MNHEY, CDR2 SVGAGI. V lost 5 bases to trimming and J lost 6 bases, with 13 bases between them. The CDR3 has 13 residues. CDR3 sequence reads: CASSLTGLDGYTF. The CDR3 DNA is TGTGCCAGCAGTCTAACAGGGTTGGATGGCTACACCTTC.

V and J are TRBV7-3 and TRBJ2-4; 13 bases agree with TRBD2. The germline V gene encodes CDR1 SGHTA and CDR2 FQGTGA. With V trimmed by 0 bases and J by 5 bases, 4 bases remained unmatched. This CDR3 is 17 amino acids long. CDR3 amino acids: CASSLTGTSGDENIQYF. The CDR3 DNA is TGTGCCAGCAGCTTAACGGGGACTAGCGGGGACGAAAACATTCAGTACTTC.

This clone was recorded a few times. The chain has TRBV19 and TRBJ1-4, with TRBD1 matching 9 bases. Looked up from germline, CDR1 is LNHDA and CDR2 is SQIVND (reference sequence). This CDR3 region has 15 residues. After removal of 6 bases from V and 6 bases from J, the junction contained 8 bases not matched to a gene. The DNA of the CDR3 is TGTGCCAGTAGGAGGACCGGGACAGGGTATGAAAAACTGTTTTTT. Translated: CASRRTGTGYEKLFF.

This clone has just one count. J is TRBJ1-5 and V is TRBV4-2; 7 nucleotides match TRBD1. The CDR3 is made up of 16 amino acids. CDR1 LGHNA and CDR2 YNFKEQ come from the germline V gene. V trimming: 0 bases; J trimming: 3 bases; junction bases outside the gene matches: 5. In DNA form, the CDR3 reads TGTGCCAGCAGCCAAGAGATAGGGGGCAACAATCAGCCCCAGCATTTT. Translated: CASSQEIGGNNQPQHF.

The chain carries TRBV10-2 and TRBJ1-1; perhaps TRBD1 as D (6 bases). In germline, CDR1 is WSHSY, CDR2 SAAADI. V shed 5 bases and J shed 2 bases, with 12 bases lying between them. This CDR3 has 14 amino acids. For the CDR3, the DNA is TGCGCCAGCAGTTATGCAGGGGTTAACACTGAAGCTTTCTTT. The encoded protein is CASSYAGVNTEAFF.

The J gene is TRBJ1-4, the V gene TRBV15, with D possibly TRBD1 on 6 matching bases. The length of the CDR3 is 16 residues. In germline, CDR1 is LNHNV, CDR2 YYDKDF (reference sequence). Trimming took 0 bases from V and 8 from J, leaving 16 bases between them. CDR3 in DNA: TGTGCCACCAGCAGAGATCGCGGGGGCCTAAACGAAAAACTGTTTTTT. This translates into CATSRDRGGLNEKLFF.

The chain links TRBV6-5 to TRBJ2-3; 11 positions agree with TRBD2. J was trimmed by 14 bases and V by 7 bases; bases with no gene match: 8. There are 12 residues in the CDR3. Germline V lookup: CDR1 MNHEY, CDR2 SVGAGI. This CDR3 reads CASINSGGAWYF. DNA of the CDR3: TGTGCCAGCATAAATAGCGGGGGGGCCTGGTATTTT.

DNA of the CDR3: TGTGCCAGCAGTCCGGACAGATCCACCGGGGAGCTGTTTTTT. Amino acids: CASSPDRSTGELFF. The chain links TRBV6-4 to TRBJ2-2; tentative D call: TRBD1 (6 bases). CDR3 size: 14 residues. V lost 5 bases to trimming and J lost 4 bases, with 11 bases between them. CDR1 MRHNA and CDR2 SNTAGT come from the germline V gene.

A single count supports this clone. The chain links TRBV30 to TRBJ1-4, with D unresolved. CDR1 and CDR2 from the germline V gene are GTSNPN and SVGIG (reference sequence). V shed 3 bases and J shed 8 bases, with 16 bases lying between them. CDR3 length: 14 residues. The CDR3 coding sequence is TGTGCCTGGAGGGAGGCCCCGACGGGGGAAAAACTGTTTTTT. Translating it yields CAWREAPTGEKLFF.

This sequence joins TRBV5-4 and TRBJ2-1; 9 bases map to TRBD2. V dropped 1 base and J dropped 2; count of bases not matched to a gene: 1. The CDR3 consists of 15 residues. The germline V gene has CDR1 SGHNT and CDR2 YYREEE (reference sequence). The CDR3 loop reads CASSLSSGTYNEQFF. The DNA of the CDR3 is TGTGCCAGCAGCTTGTCTAGCGGGACCTACAATGAGCAGTTCTTC. The full variable domain, completed using reference TRBV5-4 and TRBJ2-1, is ETGVTQSPTHLIKTRGQQVTLRCSSQSGHNTVSWYQQALGQGPQFIFQYYREEENGRGNFPPRFSGLQFPNYSSELNVNALELDDSALYLCASSLSSGTYNEQFFGPGTRLTVL.